Shown below are 19 T cell receptor beta chains from a single sample sequenced in a study of post-analysis software for immune sequencing data. The TCR beta cDNA libraries carried unique molecular identifiers. TCRdb reprocessed the PCR reads with MiXCR, giving one entry per CDR3 protein. The sample has around 770,000 distinct CDR3 sequences, roughly 46% seen once; the top ten hold 4.9%. These receptors have no identified antigens. Study conclusions and caveats: Compared with controls, patients had more of about 5 TRBV segments, including TRBV5-6, TRBV5-1 and TRBV20-1.

Sequenced input: blood. Receptors were obtained from a girl aged 5-17 years with multiple sclerosis.

This clonotype was seen a handful of times. The chain uses TRBV6-2 or TRBV6-3 and TRBJ2-3; 9 bases are shared with TRBD2. V lost 5 bases, J lost 1 base, and 7 bases stayed unmatched. This CDR3 has 16 amino acids. Germline CDR1 reads MNHEY; CDR2 reads SVGEGT. CDR3 DNA: TGTGCCAGCAGTCTTAGCGGGAGCCATCGCACAGATACGCAGTATTTT. Translating gives CASSLSGSHRTDTQYF.

The chain is built from TRBV20-1 and TRBJ2-7; 7 nucleotides agree with TRBD2. From germline, CDR1 is DFQATT and CDR2 SNEGSKA (reference sequence). The CDR3 is 16 residues long. V dropped 3 bases and J dropped 3; count of bases not matched to a gene: 14. The DNA of the CDR3 is TGCAGTGCTAGTAGCCTCCTTGGCGGGAGCAACTACGAGCAGTACTTC. Its translation is CSASSLLGGSNYEQYF.

V usage is TRBV7-2 and J usage is TRBJ2-5, with 12 nucleotides matching TRBD2. The J call may be in error: the DNA end matches TRBJ2-7 better. Germline V gene sequence: CDR1 SGHTA, CDR2 FQGNSA. The CDR3 spans 16 residues. The DNA of the CDR3 is TGTGCCAGCAGCCCCCATAGGACTAGCGGGACCTACGAGCAGTACTTC. Translating gives CASSPHRTSGTYEQYF.

The rearrangement links TRBV7-9 to TRBJ2-4; D perhaps matches TRBD2 (5 bases). V was clipped by 1 base and J by 1 base, with 8 bases between them. Per the germline V gene, CDR1 is SEHNR and CDR2 is FQNEAQ (reference sequence). CDR3 size: 15 residues. Here the CDR3 reads CASSLEGGAKNIQYF. In DNA form, the CDR3 reads TGTGCCAGCAGCTTAGAGGGCGGGGCCAAAAACATTCAGTACTTC.

The V call is TRBV7-8, the J call TRBJ2-7, with 8 bases matching TRBD2. CDR3 length equals 19 residues. Germline loops: CDR1 SGHVS, CDR2 FQNEAQ. The J segment lost 6 bases and the V segment lost 2 bases, leaving 21 bases of the junction unmatched. The CDR3 DNA reads TGTGCCAGCAGCTTACCAATAGAGAAACTAGCGGTCGGCCTAGGCGAGCAGTACTTC. As protein: CASSLPIEKLAVGLGEQYF.

This clonotype has more than one count but fewer than ten. The rearrangement joins TRBV7-2 to TRBJ2-3; 7 nucleotides line up with TRBD2. The CDR3 runs 14 residues. Germline CDR1 SGHTA, CDR2 FQGNSA. The ends lost 4 bases at V and 1 base at J; junction bases unmatched: 2. This CDR3 reads CASSYTSGTDTQYF. The CDR3 DNA sequence: TGTGCCAGCAGCTATACTAGCGGCACAGATACGCAGTATTTT. The variable domain in full, completed from reference TRBV7-2 and TRBJ2-3, reads GAGVSQSPSNKVTEKGKDVELRCDPISGHTALYWYRQSLGQGLEFLIYFQGNSAPDKSGLPSDRFSAERTGGSVSTLTIQRTQQEDSAVYLCASSYTSGTDTQYFGPGTRLTVL.

The count of this clonotype is one. The chain uses TRBV21-1 and TRBJ2-1; the table's D call of TRBD2 was not tested on the DNA. TRBV21-1 is tagged as a pseudogene. The CDR3 contains 15 residues. CDR3 sequence reads: CASSNRGWSYNEQFF. The CDR3 DNA is TGTGCCAGCAGCAATAGAGGGTGGTCCTACAATGAGCAGTTCTTC.

This chain uses TRBV12-3 or TRBV12-4 with TRBJ1-2; TRBD1 matches 7 bases. The CDR3 has 13 amino acids. J lost 6 bases, V lost 0 bases, and 1 base had no gene match. CDR3 region: CASSLAQGDGYTF. DNA of the CDR3: TGTGCCAGCAGTTTAGCGCAGGGGGATGGCTACACCTTC.

The chain recombines TRBV2 with TRBJ2-1; TRBD2 agrees at 8 bases. The CDR3 extends over 16 amino acids. Germline assignment: CDR1 SNHLY and CDR2 FYNNEI. The junction had 12 bases not matched to a gene; V was cut back by 6 bases and J by 5 bases. Here the CDR3 DNA reads TGTGCCAGCAGCCACATAGCGGGAAGCGGCGACAATGAGCAGTTCTTC. Translation gives CASSHIAGSGDNEQFF.

The J gene is TRBJ2-7, the V gene TRBV28, with D unclear. The length of the CDR3 is 11 residues. Germline V gene lookup returns CDR1 MDHEN and CDR2 SYDVKM. V dropped 6 bases and J dropped 5 bases, with 8 bases sitting between them. The CDR3 sequence is CASSSEDEQYF. The DNA of the CDR3 is TGTGCCAGCAGCTCCGAGGACGAGCAGTACTTC.

The CDR3 sequence is CAAQATNEKLFF. Written as DNA, the CDR3 is TGTGCCGCACAGGCAACTAATGAAAAACTGTTTTTT. The J gene is TRBJ1-4, the V gene TRBV28, with a weak D call TRBD1 (5 bases). V was trimmed by 11 bases and J by 0 bases, leaving 7 bases between them. CDR3 size: 12 residues. CDR1 is MDHEN and CDR2 is SYDVKM in the germline V gene.

This chain uses TRBV7-2 with TRBJ2-4; the D gene is possibly TRBD2 (5 bases). The J call is uncertain, as TRBJ2-7 better fits the DNA end. The CDR3 has 15 residues. Germline assignment: CDR1 SGHTA and CDR2 FQGNSA. The CDR3 nucleotides read TGTGCCAGCAGCTTAGGCGTGAGGGCGGGCTACGAGCAGTACTTC. It is translated as CASSLGVRAGYEQYF.

The gene calls are TRBV27 and TRBJ2-3; 7 bases map to TRBD1. In germline, CDR1 is MNHEY, CDR2 SMNVEV (reference sequence). V lost 0 bases to trimming and J lost 0 bases; unmatched junction nucleotides: 0. The CDR3 consists of 15 residues. CDR3: CASSLSGQSTDTQYF. CDR3 DNA sequence: TGTGCCAGCAGTTTATCGGGACAGAGCACAGATACGCAGTATTTT.

The genes are TRBV5-6 and TRBJ2-3; 10 bases are shared with TRBD1. V trimming: 4 bases; J trimming: 1 base; junction bases outside the gene matches: 6. Germline CDR1 SGHDT, CDR2 YYEEEE. This CDR3 is built from 16 residues. CDR3 loop: CASSPRQGARTDTQYF. DNA of the CDR3: TGTGCCAGCAGCCCGAGACAGGGGGCCCGCACAGATACGCAGTATTTT.

This clonotype was seen more than once but under ten times. The V and J genes are TRBV20-1 and TRBJ1-2; D is possibly TRBD1 (6 bases). In germline, CDR1 is DFQATT, CDR2 SNEGSKA (reference sequence). The CDR3 runs 14 residues. Trimming shortened V by 0 bases and J by 3 bases, and 11 bases separated the two germline ends. The CDR3 bases are TGCAGTGCTAGAGATGACAGGAGCCACTATGGCTACACCTTC. Amino acids: CSARDDRSHYGYTF.

This chain joins TRBV6-1 and TRBJ1-2, with D tentatively TRBD1 (6 bases). Germline V gives CDR1 MNHNS, CDR2 SASEGT. The CDR3 extends over 15 amino acids. Trimming removed 2 bases at V and 3 bases at J, with 13 bases between. CDR3 sequence reads: CASSEIPGADYGYTF. The CDR3 DNA is TGTGCCAGCAGTGAAATCCCAGGGGCTGACTATGGCTACACCTTC.

This clonotype was detected a few times. V and J are TRBV11-2 and TRBJ1-1; the D is unclear. Looked up from germline, CDR1 is SGHAT and CDR2 is FQNNGV. CDR3 length: 12 residues. Trimming removed 2 bases at V and 1 base at J, with 2 bases between. CDR3 residues: CASSLSNTEAFF. In DNA form, the CDR3 reads TGTGCCAGCAGCTTATCGAACACTGAAGCTTTCTTT.

The chain employs TRBV7-9 and TRBJ2-1; D might be TRBD1 or TRBD2, each matching 5 bases. The V end lost 9 bases, the J end lost 5 bases, and 26 bases lay between the germline ends. From germline, CDR1 is SEHNR and CDR2 FQNEAQ (reference sequence). The CDR3 runs 17 residues. In DNA form, the CDR3 reads TGTGCCAGTCTCACACCTCGGGGCGGCCGGGGCAACAATGAGCAGTTCTTC. It is translated as CASLTPRGGRGNNEQFF. Combining the CDR3 with reference TRBV7-9 and TRBJ2-1 gives the whole variable domain DTGVSQNPRHKITKRGQNVTFRCDPISEHNRLYWYRQTLGQGPEFLTYFQNEAQLEKSRLLSDRFSAERPKGSFSTLEIQRTEQGDSAMYLCASLTPRGGRGNNEQFFGPGTRLTVL.

This clonotype was detected only a few times. CDR3 protein: CASSPSGPPGNEQFF. In DNA, the CDR3 is TGCGCCAGCAGCCCTTCGGGTCCCCCGGGGAATGAGCAGTTCTTC. The rearrangement links TRBV4-3 to TRBJ2-1, with TRBD2 as a possible D gene (5 bases). Germline loops: CDR1 LGHNA, CDR2 YSLEER. The CDR3 runs 15 residues. Trimming left V 4 bases short and J 7 bases short, with 17 bases between.